This entry lists 5 T cell receptor beta chains sequenced from one sample in a study of post-analysis software for immune sequencing data. Each TCR beta cDNA library carried unique molecular identifiers. TCRdb recomputed calls from the PCR reads with MiXCR, one row per CDR3 protein. The sample holds about 460,000 distinct CDR3 sequences, roughly 45% seen once. Study-wide findings and caveats: In patients, TRBV5-6, TRBV5-1 and TRBV20-1 belonged to several TRBV segments found more frequently than in controls.

The antigens of these receptors remain unknown. The source material was blood. Source of these receptors: a girl aged 5-17 years with multiple sclerosis.

CDR3 sequence reads: CSAPRLAGPGEQYF. CDR3 DNA: TGCAGTGCTCCGAGACTAGCGGGGCCTGGCGAGCAGTACTTC. V and J are TRBV20-1 and TRBJ2-4; TRBD2 matches at 11 bases. The J call is doubtful: the DNA matches TRBJ2-7 better. The CDR3 is made up of 14 amino acids. The germline gives CDR1 DFQATT, CDR2 SNEGSKA (reference sequence).

A note on this clonotype: This is likely a read error, given that the CDR3 carries no conserved phenylalanine or tryptophan at its end. This sequence joins TRBV5-1 and TRBJ2-5; 8 bases map to TRBD2. The trim removed 4 bases at V and 5 bases at J, leaving 10 bases unmatched. The CDR3 is 15 amino acids. Germline-derived CDR1 and CDR2 are SGHRS and YFSETQ. CDR3 sequence reads: CASSGTSGVEETQYV. In DNA form, the CDR3 reads TGCGCCAGCAGCGGTACTAGCGGAGTCGAGGAGACCCAGTACGTC.

This clonotype was detected a few times. The chain joins TRBV3-1 to TRBJ2-3, with D perhaps matching TRBD1 (7 bases). The CDR3 covers 14 residues. The V and J ends lost 4 bases and 3 bases respectively, with 11 bases between them. Germline V gene lookup returns CDR1 LGHDT and CDR2 YNNKEL (reference sequence). CDR3 residues: CASSRRGRTDTQYF. DNA of the CDR3: TGTGCCAGCAGCCGCAGGGGGAGGACAGATACGCAGTATTTT.

This clonotype showed up just a few times. In DNA, the CDR3 is TGCGCCAGCAGCTTCCCGGGACAGGTCGAAGAGACCCAGTACTTC. Encoded protein: CASSFPGQVEETQYF. V is TRBV5-1 and J is TRBJ2-5, with 8 bases identical to TRBD1. With V trimmed by 2 bases and J by 3 bases, 6 bases remained unmatched. Germline loops: CDR1 SGHRS, CDR2 YFSETQ. CDR3 length: 15 amino acids.

The chain links TRBV15 to TRBJ1-3, with unresolved D. The CDR3 covers 15 residues. The germline V gene encodes CDR1 LNHNV and CDR2 YYDKDF (reference sequence). Trimming removed 0 bases at V and 0 bases at J, with 6 bases between. CDR3 region: CATSRDRPSGNTIYF. As DNA, the CDR3 is TGTGCCACCAGCAGAGACAGGCCCTCTGGAAACACCATATATTTT.